These 9 T cell receptor beta chains were all obtained from the same sample, sequenced in a study of cytomegalovirus exposure and HLA in healthy donors. The PCR contained 60 Vbeta and 13 Jbeta primers. Profiled with immunoSEQ multiplex PCR; TCRdb holds only in-frame clones, not every one. The table has almost 200,000 clones, about 76% seen once. The specimen was PBMCs. These TCRs come from a male donor in good health and CMV-seropositive.

The J gene is TRBJ1-2, the V gene TRBV6-5, with 7 nucleotides matching TRBD1. Germline-derived CDR1 and CDR2 are MNHEY and SVGAGI. The CDR3 runs 12 residues. The ends lost 6 bases at V and 4 bases at J; junction bases unmatched: 2. The CDR3 coding sequence is TGTGCCAGCAGCCGGGACAGCTATGGCTACACCTTC. Its protein product is CASSRDSYGYTF.

The chain couples TRBV7-2 to TRBJ2-4, with 7 bases that match TRBD2. The CDR3 has 13 residues. V dropped 3 bases and J dropped 8; count of bases not matched to a gene: 4. The germline V gene encodes CDR1 SGHTA and CDR2 FQGNSA. The chain's CDR3 is CASSLGGTYIQYF. CDR3 sequence (DNA): TGTGCCAGCAGCTTGGGGGGGACTTACATTCAGTACTTC.

The V and J genes are TRBV15 and TRBJ1-6; no clear D gene. CDR3 length equals 15 residues. The germline V gene has CDR1 LNHNV and CDR2 YYDKDF (reference sequence). Deletions cut 6 bases from V and 7 bases from J, with 16 bases between. The CDR3 sequence is CATSIDTTRNSPLHF. The CDR3 DNA sequence: TGTGCCACCAGTATCGACACCACACGGAATTCACCCCTCCACTTT.

V and J are TRBV6-4 and TRBJ1-1, with D perhaps matching TRBD1 (5 bases). The V and J ends lost 3 bases and 3 bases respectively, with 17 bases between them. Germline lookup yields CDR1 MRHNA and CDR2 SNTAGT. This CDR3 is built from 16 residues. The CDR3, as DNA: TGTGCCAGCAGTGAATTATCGCCGAAAGGGGACACTGAAGCTTTCTTT. Amino acid sequence: CASSELSPKGDTEAFF.

This clone was recorded only once. J is TRBJ1-1 and V is TRBV18; 7 bases are a match to TRBD1. V was pared by 3 bases and J by 1 base, with 2 bases of the junction left unmatched. Per the germline V gene, CDR1 is KGHSH and CDR2 is LQKENI. The CDR3 runs to 14 residues. The CDR3 DNA follows: TGTGCCAGCTCACCGGACAGGCAGAACACTGAAGCTTTCTTT. It encodes CASSPDRQNTEAFF. Complete variable domain (other parts from reference TRBV18 and TRBJ1-1): NAGVMQNPRHLVRRRGQEARLRCSPMKGHSHVYWYRQLPEEGLKFMVYLQKENIIDESGMPKERFSAEFPKEGPSILRIQQVVRGDSAAYFCASSPDRQNTEAFFGQGTRLTVV.

The chain couples TRBV28 to TRBJ1-1, with D tentatively TRBD1 (5 bases). CDR3 length: 14 amino acids. The germline V and J ends were trimmed by 8 bases and 1 base, with 14 bases remaining between them. Looked up from germline, CDR1 is MDHEN and CDR2 is SYDVKM. Here the CDR3 reads CASASGGRNTEAFF. For the CDR3, the DNA is TGTGCCAGCGCCTCGGGGGGGAGGAACACTGAAGCTTTCTTT.

The chain links TRBV10-1 to TRBJ1-1; 7 nucleotides match TRBD1. Germline CDR1 reads WNHNN; CDR2 reads SYGVQD (reference sequence). CDR3 length: 16 amino acids. V shed 0 bases and J 7 bases; nucleotides not matched to a gene: 11. The DNA of the CDR3 is TGCGCCAGCAGTGAGTCGACAAAAATTAGACAGGGTGAAGCTTTCTTT. It is translated as CASSESTKIRQGEAFF.

The rearrangement joins TRBV4-2 to TRBJ1-5, with 7 bases fitting TRBD1. CDR3 length: 18 residues. CDR1 is LGHNA and CDR2 is YNFKEQ in the germline V gene. With V trimmed by 3 bases and J by 7 bases, 18 bases remained unmatched. The CDR3 bases are TGTGCCAGCAGCCAGGGGAAGACAGGGATGCGGACAGAGCAGCCCCAGCATTTT. It encodes CASSQGKTGMRTEQPQHF.

The V gene is TRBV11-3, the J gene TRBJ2-5; D is undetermined. V lost 5 bases to trimming and J lost 2 bases, with 9 bases between them. The CDR3 sequence is 13 residues long. CDR1 SGHNT and CDR2 YENEEA come from the germline V gene. CDR3 nucleotides: TGTGCCAGCAGCGGCACGTCTCAAGAGACCCAGTACTTC. Translation: CASSGTSQETQYF.